These 27 T cell receptor beta chains were sequenced from one sample in a study of T cell responses to AZD1222 COVID-19 vaccine. Method: immunoSEQ multiplex PCR; TCRdb's copy keeps in-frame clones and lacks some. Among about 27,000 clones listed, about 90% were seen once. The sequencing used peripheral blood, collected 28 days after the second AZD1222 dose. These receptors originate from an adult who received the AZD1222 COVID-19 vaccine.

The chain employs TRBV28 and TRBJ2-7; 8 bases line up with TRBD2. Losses at the gene ends were 2 bases for V and 0 bases for J; bases not matched to a gene: 21. The germline CDR1 and CDR2 sequences are MDHEN and SYDVKM. There are 21 residues in the CDR3. In DNA, the CDR3 is TGTGCCAGCAGTTTAAGGCGGGGGGCCCCCCCGGGGAAACCCAGCTCCTACGAGCAGTACTTC. It is translated as CASSLRRGAPPGKPSSYEQYF.

The chain couples TRBV28 to TRBJ2-7, with a possible D match to TRBD1 (5 bases). CDR1 MDHEN and CDR2 SYDVKM come from the germline V gene. The CDR3 consists of 16 residues. Trimming shortened V by 3 bases and J by 3 bases, and 18 bases separated the two germline ends. The CDR3 reads CASSFTNDSQFYEQYF. The CDR3 region has the DNA TGTGCCAGCAGTTTCACTAACGACAGCCAATTCTACGAGCAGTACTTC. Together with reference TRBV28 and TRBJ2-7, the CDR3 gives the full variable domain: DVKVTQSSRYLVKRTGEKVFLECVQDMDHENMFWYRQDPGLGLRLIYFSYDVKMKEKGDIPEGYSVSREKKERFSLILESASTNQTSMYLCASSFTNDSQFYEQYFGPGTRLTVT.

The chain combines TRBV19 with TRBJ2-7, with TRBD1 matching over 7 bases. The CDR3 has 14 amino acids. The V and J ends lost 7 bases and 3 bases, in that order; junction bases with no gene match: 9. The V gene's germline CDR1 is LNHDA and CDR2 SQIVND (reference sequence). In DNA form, the CDR3 reads TGTGCCAGTAAGGAGAAGGGGGCCCTCTACGAGCAGTACTTC. This sequence encodes CASKEKGALYEQYF.

The V gene is TRBV4-3, the J gene TRBJ2-1, with 9 bases aligning to TRBD2. Germline-derived CDR1 and CDR2 are LGHNA and YSLEER. The CDR3 totals 16 residues. V gave up 0 bases and J gave up 12 bases; unmatched junction bases: 12. The CDR3 protein is CASSQDLKLAGVVQFF. As DNA, the CDR3 is TGCGCCAGCAGCCAAGATCTTAAGTTAGCGGGAGTCGTGCAGTTCTTC.

V usage is TRBV7-2 and J usage is TRBJ1-5; the D gene is possibly TRBD1 (6 bases). Germline lookup yields CDR1 SGHTA and CDR2 FQGNSA. Between the trimmed V and J ends, which lost 3 bases and 3 bases, there was a span of 9 bases. This CDR3 region has 14 residues. Written as DNA, the CDR3 is TGTGCCAGCAGCTTTGGACAGCCCAATCAGCCCCAGCATTTT. Translating gives CASSFGQPNQPQHF.

The V call is TRBV11-3, the J call TRBJ2-1; 7 bases map to TRBD1. Germline values: CDR1 SGHNT, CDR2 YENEEA. J lost 6 bases, V lost 0 bases, and 5 bases had no gene match. The CDR3 length is 15 residues. CDR3 bases: TGTGCCAGCAGCTTAGAGGGACAGTGGAGCAATGAGCAGTTCTTC. Translating it yields CASSLEGQWSNEQFF.

This chain uses TRBV7-3 with TRBJ2-1; 10 bases agree with TRBD1. The CDR3 has 16 residues. Germline CDR1 reads SGHTA; CDR2 reads FQGTGA. Trimming took 5 bases from V and 5 from J; bases not matched to a gene: 9. CDR3 in DNA: TGTGCCAGCAGCCCATCCCGGGACAGGGGTGACAATGAGCAGTTCTTC. Translating it yields CASSPSRDRGDNEQFF. The entire variable domain, with the rest obtained from reference TRBV7-3 and TRBJ2-1, is as follows: GAGVSQTPSNKVTEKGKYVELRCDPISGHTALYWYRQSLGQGPEFLIYFQGTGAADDSGLPNDRFFAVRPEGSVSTLKIQRTERGDSAVYLCASSPSRDRGDNEQFFGPGTRLTVL.

The chain employs TRBV11-3 and TRBJ1-5; unclear D gene. This CDR3 region has 13 residues. In germline, CDR1 is SGHNT, CDR2 YENEEA. The V gene lost 0 bases and the J gene lost 7 bases, with 7 bases spanning the gap. The CDR3 coding sequence is TGTGCCAGCAGCTTAGAGCTCGGGCAGCCCCAGCATTTT. Translating gives CASSLELGQPQHF.

The chain combines TRBV27 with TRBJ1-5; D perhaps matches TRBD1 (6 bases). The V end lost 7 bases, the J end lost 6 bases, and 13 bases lay between the germline ends. CDR3 size: 13 residues. Germline CDR1 is MNHEY and CDR2 is SMNVEV (reference sequence). The CDR3 bases are TGTGCCAGCACAACAGGGAGCGGTCAGCCCCAGCATTTT. It translates to CASTTGSGQPQHF.

The V gene is TRBV11-2, the J gene TRBJ2-7; D is possibly TRBD1 or TRBD2 (5 bases each). CDR3 length equals 17 residues. Trimming removed 4 bases from V and 1 base from J, with 20 bases in between. In germline, CDR1 is SGHAT, CDR2 FQNNGV. The CDR3 loop is CASSSLLGELTSYEQYF. The DNA of the CDR3 is TGTGCCAGCAGCTCCCTTCTAGGGGAGTTAACGTCCTACGAGCAGTACTTC. Supplemented by reference TRBV11-2 and TRBJ2-7, the full variable domain reads EAGVAQSPRYKIIEKRQSVAFWCNPISGHATLYWYQQILGQGPKLLIQFQNNGVVDDSQLPKDRFSAERLKGVDSTLKIQPAKLEDSAVYLCASSSLLGELTSYEQYFGPGTRLTVT.

The V call is TRBV7-6, the J call TRBJ1-1, with unresolved D. The CDR3 contains 13 residues. V was clipped by 1 base and J by 7 bases, with 10 bases between them. CDR1 is SGHVS, CDR2 FNYEAQ, per germline. The CDR3 here is CASSLGQAIEAFF. The CDR3 nucleotides read TGTGCCAGCAGCTTAGGGCAGGCTATTGAAGCTTTCTTT. The full variable domain, in which reference TRBV7-6 and TRBJ1-1 provide the parts outside the CDR3, is GAGVSQSPRYKVTKRGQDVALRCDPISGHVSLYWYRQALGQGPEFLTYFNYEAQQDKSGLPNDRFSAERPEGSISTLTIQRTEQRDSAMYRCASSLGQAIEAFFGQGTRLTVV.

The V gene is TRBV27, the J gene TRBJ2-7; tentative D call: TRBD1 (5 bases). The germline V and J ends were trimmed by 4 bases and 5 bases, with 18 bases remaining between them. Germline V lookup: CDR1 MNHEY, CDR2 SMNVEV (reference sequence). The CDR3 consists of 15 residues. The CDR3 is CASSSQRQKWDEQYF. The DNA of the CDR3 is TGTGCCAGCAGTTCCCAAAGACAGAAATGGGACGAGCAGTACTTC.

V and J are TRBV4-1 and TRBJ1-4; TRBD1 matches at 7 bases. The V gene's germline CDR1 is MGHRA and CDR2 YSYEKL. This CDR3 comprises 15 residues. The junction had 7 bases not matched to a gene; V was cut back by 4 bases and J by 5 bases. CDR3 coding DNA: TGCGCCAGCAGCCCCGGGACAGTTAGCAATGAAAAACTGTTTTTT. As protein: CASSPGTVSNEKLFF.

CDR3 in amino acids: CASHPHAGSGYTF. The CDR3 region has the DNA TGTGCCAGCCATCCCCATGCGGGGTCTGGCTACACCTTC. This chain links TRBV12-3 or TRBV12-4 with TRBJ1-2, with D unresolved. The CDR3 loop spans 13 amino acids. V was shortened by 8 bases and J by 7 bases, with 17 bases between the two germline ends.

This chain joins TRBV5-1 and TRBJ2-3; 7 bases match TRBD2. Germline V gene sequence: CDR1 SGHRS, CDR2 YFSETQ. The CDR3 extends over 15 amino acids. The V and J ends lost 4 bases and 0 bases, in that order; junction bases with no gene match: 5. Here the CDR3 reads CASSGGGTSTDTQYF. CDR3 in DNA: TGCGCCAGCAGCGGGGGAGGGACTAGCACAGATACGCAGTATTTT.

The count of this clone is one. The chain joins TRBV12-3 or TRBV12-4 to TRBJ1-2; TRBD1 is a possible D gene (5 bases). The CDR3 loop spans 13 amino acids. V was trimmed by 5 bases and J by 9 bases, leaving 16 bases between them. Written as DNA, the CDR3 is TGTGCCAGCAGTCCTCTTATGGCAGGGCGCTACACCTTC. Translation gives CASSPLMAGRYTF.

The chain employs TRBV11-3 and TRBJ2-5; TRBD2 might be the D (6 bases). Germline lookup yields CDR1 SGHNT and CDR2 YENEEA. This CDR3 region has 16 residues. Trimming took 1 base from V and 4 from J, leaving 16 bases between them. CDR3 DNA: TGTGCCAGCAGCTTAGGGCCCGCGGCGGGACGAGAGACCCAGTACTTC. This encodes CASSLGPAAGRETQYF.

This clone has just a few counts. At the DNA level, this CDR3 is encoded by other sequences in the same sample as well. This chain uses TRBV5-6 with TRBJ2-7; the D is unclear. CDR3 length: 12 residues. With 1 base removed from V and 2 bases from J, the gap between germline ends came to 4 bases. From germline, CDR1 is SGHDT and CDR2 YYEEEE. The CDR3 DNA sequence: TGTGCCAGCAGCTTGTCAACCTACGAGCAGTACTTC. Translated, it gives CASSLSTYEQYF.

The J gene is TRBJ1-1, the V gene TRBV7-3; possibly TRBD1 for D (5 bases). Looked up from germline, CDR1 is SGHTA and CDR2 is FQGTGA. Trimming took 5 bases from V and 0 from J, leaving 7 bases between them. The CDR3 runs to 13 residues. The CDR3 DNA reads as TGTGCCAGCAGCCGGGGGATGAACACTGAAGCTTTCTTT. Translated: CASSRGMNTEAFF.

This clone was detected once. The chain joins TRBV20-1 to TRBJ1-1; D gene uncertain. The CDR3 extends over 13 amino acids. Trimming took 3 bases from V and 0 from J, leaving 8 bases between them. Germline V gene data show CDR1 as DFQATT and CDR2 as SNEGSKA (reference sequence). CDR3 sequence reads: CSASGNMNTEAFF. CDR3 coding DNA: TGCAGTGCTAGTGGGAACATGAACACTGAAGCTTTCTTT.

The J gene is TRBJ1-1, the V gene TRBV29-1; D gene unclear. CDR1 SQVTM and CDR2 ANQGSEA come from the germline V gene. The CDR3 is made up of 12 amino acids. The V gene lost 7 bases and the J gene lost 0 bases, with 9 bases spanning the gap. The CDR3 DNA reads TGCAGCGCCAGGAAGATGAACACTGAAGCTTTCTTT. It translates to CSARKMNTEAFF. Together with reference TRBV29-1 and TRBJ1-1, the CDR3 gives the full variable domain: SAVISQKPSRDICQRGTSLTIQCQVDSQVTMMFWYRQQPGQSLTLIATANQGSEATYESGFVIDKFPISRPNLTFSTLTVSNMSPEDSSIYLCSARKMNTEAFFGQGTRLTVV.

V usage is TRBV30 and J usage is TRBJ1-6; no reliable D call. The germline V gene encodes CDR1 GTSNPN and CDR2 SVGIG (reference sequence). The CDR3 spans 13 residues. V was shortened by 1 base and J by 7 bases, with 8 bases between the two germline ends. CDR3 DNA sequence: TGTGCCTGGAGTGGGCAGGCAAATTCACCCCTCCACTTT. It translates to CAWSGQANSPLHF.

The chain links TRBV12-3 or TRBV12-4 to TRBJ2-5, with D uncertain. Trimming removed 5 bases from V and 3 bases from J, with 10 bases in between. There are 13 residues in the CDR3. The CDR3, as DNA: TGTGCCAGCAGTGTTGGCGAGAAAGAGACCCAGTACTTC. Translated, it gives CASSVGEKETQYF.

The V call is TRBV19, the J call TRBJ1-1; weak D call: TRBD1 (5 bases). V was shortened by 7 bases and J by 3 bases, with 15 bases between the two germline ends. CDR3 size: 14 residues. The germline V gene encodes CDR1 LNHDA and CDR2 SQIVND (reference sequence). CDR3 in DNA: TGTGCCAGTACCCTAGAGTGGGGGGACACTGAAGCTTTCTTT. It encodes CASTLEWGDTEAFF. Combining the CDR3 with reference TRBV19 and TRBJ1-1 gives the whole variable domain DGGITQSPKYLFRKEGQNVTLSCEQNLNHDAMYWYRQDPGQGLRLIYYSQIVNDFQKGDIAEGYSVSREKKESFPLTVTSAQKNPTAFYLCASTLEWGDTEAFFGQGTRLTVV.

This clone is a singleton in its sample. This chain joins TRBV5-1 and TRBJ2-5; 8 nucleotides align to TRBD2. V gave up 2 bases and J gave up 2 bases; unmatched junction bases: 5. The germline gives CDR1 SGHRS, CDR2 YFSETQ. This CDR3 has 15 residues. The DNA of the CDR3 is TGCGCCAGCAGCTTCGCGGGAGGACAGCAAGAGACCCAGTACTTC. Translated: CASSFAGGQQETQYF.

This sequence joins TRBV5-1 and TRBJ1-1; D is undetermined. In germline, CDR1 is SGHRS, CDR2 YFSETQ. The V gene lost 0 bases and the J gene lost 0 bases, with 9 bases spanning the gap. The CDR3 consists of 15 residues. CDR3 DNA: TGCGCCAGCAGCTTGGGTCCAGGCTTGAACACTGAAGCTTTCTTT. The encoded protein is CASSLGPGLNTEAFF.

V and J are TRBV24-1 and TRBJ2-5; 10 bases map to TRBD2. V gave up 3 bases and J gave up 4 bases; unmatched junction bases: 10. This CDR3 region has 17 residues. The germline V gene encodes CDR1 KGHDR and CDR2 SFDVKD. This chain's CDR3 is CATSDNRASGSGETQYF. CDR3 nucleotides: TGTGCCACCAGTGATAACAGGGCTAGCGGGAGTGGAGAGACCCAGTACTTC.